Described below is a single T cell receptor beta chain sequence and its context. Its antigen is currently unknown. The CDR3 length is 14 residues. Trimming left V 2 bases short and J 2 bases short, with 11 bases between. This sample was taken from a study of OX40 agonist ivuxolimab in advanced cancers. Overall study: Of mixed ages from about 20 to 85 and averaging approximately 60 years, the group was approximately 80% male. Study-level results: Expanded clones tended on average to be more numerous among CD8+ T cells than CD4+.

Generated by immunoSEQ multiplex PCR, the TCRdb table keeps only in-frame clones and is missing some. This repertoire shows about 56,000 clones, approximately 82% found once; its top ten account for around 4.5%. Sampling of blood occurred at baseline, cycle 4 day 1, and cycle 7 day 1. The J gene is TRBJ2-7, the V gene TRBV5-3; D is possibly TRBD1 (6 bases). TRBV5-3 carries the ORF label, with uncertain function. The sample in question was CD4+ or CD8+ T cells sorted from blood, obtained in a trial of the OX40 agonist ivuxolimab. This sequence originates from an adult with an advanced solid tumor such as melanoma, head and neck, liver or kidney cancer. CDR3 in DNA: TGTGCCAGAAGCTTTAACAGGGCCACCTACGAGCAGTACTTC. Translating gives CARSFNRATYEQYF.